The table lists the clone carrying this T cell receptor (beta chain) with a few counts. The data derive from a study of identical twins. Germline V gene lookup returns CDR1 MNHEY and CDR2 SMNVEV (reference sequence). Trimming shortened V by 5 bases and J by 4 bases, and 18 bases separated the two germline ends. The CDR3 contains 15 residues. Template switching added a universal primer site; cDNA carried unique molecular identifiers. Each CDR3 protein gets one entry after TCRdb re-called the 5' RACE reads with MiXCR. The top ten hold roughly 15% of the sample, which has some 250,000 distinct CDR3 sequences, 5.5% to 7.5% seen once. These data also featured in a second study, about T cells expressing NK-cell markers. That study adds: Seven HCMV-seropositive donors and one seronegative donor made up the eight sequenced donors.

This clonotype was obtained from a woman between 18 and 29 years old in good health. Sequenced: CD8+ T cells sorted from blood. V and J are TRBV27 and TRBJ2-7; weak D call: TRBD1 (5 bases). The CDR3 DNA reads TGTGCCAGCAGTCAAAGGACACCCATAGGGTACGAGCAGTACTTC. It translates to CASSQRTPIGYEQYF.